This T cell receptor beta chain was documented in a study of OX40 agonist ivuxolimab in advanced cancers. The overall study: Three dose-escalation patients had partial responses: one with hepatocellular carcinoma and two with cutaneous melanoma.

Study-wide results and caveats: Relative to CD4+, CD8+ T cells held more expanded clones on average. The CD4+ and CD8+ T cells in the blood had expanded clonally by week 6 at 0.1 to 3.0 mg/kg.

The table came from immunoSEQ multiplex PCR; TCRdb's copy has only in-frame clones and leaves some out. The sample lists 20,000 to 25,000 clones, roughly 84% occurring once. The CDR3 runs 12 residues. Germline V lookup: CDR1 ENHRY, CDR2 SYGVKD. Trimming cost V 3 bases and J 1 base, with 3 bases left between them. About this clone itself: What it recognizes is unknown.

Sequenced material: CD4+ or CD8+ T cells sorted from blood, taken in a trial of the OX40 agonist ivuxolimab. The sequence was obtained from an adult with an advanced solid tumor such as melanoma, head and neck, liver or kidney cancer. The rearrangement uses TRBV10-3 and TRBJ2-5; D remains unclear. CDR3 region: CAISEGQETQYF. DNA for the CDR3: TGTGCCATCAGTGAAGGCCAAGAGACCCAGTACTTC.